This T cell receptor (beta chain) stems from a study of blood T cells in healthy people across ages. PCR was performed a second time for roughly 6 to 12 cycles using a sample-barcoded 5' primer and a J-beta primer mix. Every individual sample yielded 2.5 million or more paired-end reads (each containing CDR3). TCRdb ran MiXCR on the 5' RACE reads and lists one entry per CDR3 protein. The sample carries around 1.5 million distinct CDR3 sequences, 40% to 50% recorded once. CDR1 and CDR2 from the germline V gene are LGHNA and YNFKEQ. V lost 3 bases and J 0 bases, leaving 16 bases between the germline ends. The CDR3 is 17 amino acids.

The rearrangement links TRBV4-2 to TRBJ2-3; D is undetermined. The origin of this receptor is a woman between 18 and 29 years old in good health. Sample: blood. For the CDR3, the DNA is TGTGCCAGCAGCCAGCACTCAACTGGGCAAAGCACAGATACGCAGTATTTT. Amino acid sequence: CASSQHSTGQSTDTQYF.